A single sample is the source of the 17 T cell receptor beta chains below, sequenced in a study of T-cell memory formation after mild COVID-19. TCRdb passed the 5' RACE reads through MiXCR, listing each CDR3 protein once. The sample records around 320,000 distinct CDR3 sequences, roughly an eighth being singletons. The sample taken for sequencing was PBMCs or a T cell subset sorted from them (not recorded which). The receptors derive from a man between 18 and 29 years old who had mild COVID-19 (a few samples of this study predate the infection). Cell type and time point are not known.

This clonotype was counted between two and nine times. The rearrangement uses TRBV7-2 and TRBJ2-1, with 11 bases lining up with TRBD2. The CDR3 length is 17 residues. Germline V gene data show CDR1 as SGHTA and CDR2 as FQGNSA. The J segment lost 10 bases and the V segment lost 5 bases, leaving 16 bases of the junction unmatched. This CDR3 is CASSPWATSGGMREQFF. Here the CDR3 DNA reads TGTGCCAGCAGCCCCTGGGCCACTAGCGGGGGTATGCGGGAGCAGTTCTTC. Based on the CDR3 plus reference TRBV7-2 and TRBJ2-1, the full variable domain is GAGVSQSPSNKVTEKGKDVELRCDPISGHTALYWYRQSLGQGLEFLIYFQGNSAPDKSGLPSDRFSAERTGGSVSTLTIQRTQQEDSAVYLCASSPWATSGGMREQFFGPGTRLTVL.

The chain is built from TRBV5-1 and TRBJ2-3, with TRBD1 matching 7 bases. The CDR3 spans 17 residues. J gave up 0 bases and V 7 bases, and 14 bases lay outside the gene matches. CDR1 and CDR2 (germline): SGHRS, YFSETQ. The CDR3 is CASRTATGAASTDTQYF. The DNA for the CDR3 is TGCGCCAGCCGCACCGCCACAGGGGCGGCTAGCACAGATACGCAGTATTTT.

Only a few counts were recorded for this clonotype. The CDR3 coding sequence is TGCGCCAGCAGCCGGGACCCAAGCACAGATACGCAGTATTTT. The encoded protein is CASSRDPSTDTQYF. This chain joins TRBV5-1 and TRBJ2-3; either TRBD1 or TRBD2 may fit D (5 bases each). Germline CDR1 SGHRS, CDR2 YFSETQ. The CDR3 runs to 14 residues. V dropped 4 bases and J dropped 0 bases, with 9 bases sitting between them.

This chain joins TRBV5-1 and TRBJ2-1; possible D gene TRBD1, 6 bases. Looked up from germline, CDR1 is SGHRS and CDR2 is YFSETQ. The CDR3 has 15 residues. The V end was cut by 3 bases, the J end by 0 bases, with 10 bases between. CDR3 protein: CASSSSTGSYNEQFF. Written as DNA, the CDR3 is TGCGCCAGCAGCTCATCGACAGGCTCCTACAATGAGCAGTTCTTC.

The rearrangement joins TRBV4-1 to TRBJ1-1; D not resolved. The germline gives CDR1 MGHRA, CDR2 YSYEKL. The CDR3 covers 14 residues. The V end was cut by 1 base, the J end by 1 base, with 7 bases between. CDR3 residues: CASSQVSTNTEAFF. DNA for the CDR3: TGCGCCAGCAGCCAAGTTTCGACGAACACTGAAGCTTTCTTT.

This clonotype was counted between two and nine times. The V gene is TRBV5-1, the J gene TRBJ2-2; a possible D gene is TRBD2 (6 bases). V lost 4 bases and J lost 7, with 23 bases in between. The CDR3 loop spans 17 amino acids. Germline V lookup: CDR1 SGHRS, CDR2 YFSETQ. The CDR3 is CASSAKAGTPKGGELFF. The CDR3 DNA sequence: TGCGCCAGCAGCGCAAAGGCGGGGACGCCAAAAGGCGGGGAGCTGTTTTTT.

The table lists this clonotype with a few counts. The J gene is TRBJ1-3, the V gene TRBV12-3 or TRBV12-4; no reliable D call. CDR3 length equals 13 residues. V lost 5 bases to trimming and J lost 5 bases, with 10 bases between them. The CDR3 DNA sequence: TGTGCCAGCAGTCGACAATCCCGAAACACCATATATTTT. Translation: CASSRQSRNTIYF.

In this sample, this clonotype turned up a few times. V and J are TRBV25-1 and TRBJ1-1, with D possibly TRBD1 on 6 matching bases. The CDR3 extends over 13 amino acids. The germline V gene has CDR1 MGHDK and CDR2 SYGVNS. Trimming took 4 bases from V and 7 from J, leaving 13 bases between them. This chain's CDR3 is CASSAPGHHEAFF. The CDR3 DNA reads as TGTGCCAGCAGTGCCCCGGGACACCATGAAGCTTTCTTT. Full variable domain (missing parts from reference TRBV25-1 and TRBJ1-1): EADIYQTPRYLVIGTGKKITLECSQTMGHDKMYWYQQDPGMELHLIHYSYGVNSTEKGDLSSESTVSRIRTEHFPLTLESARPSHTSQYLCASSAPGHHEAFFGQGTRLTVV.

In DNA, the CDR3 is TGTGCCAGCAGCTCCAGACTAGCGGGGCCTACAGATACGCAGTATTTT. It is translated as CASSSRLAGPTDTQYF. The chain couples TRBV13 to TRBJ2-3; 11 bases agree with TRBD2. J gave up 3 bases and V 4 bases, and 6 bases lay outside the gene matches. Germline lookup yields CDR1 PRHDT and CDR2 FYEKMQ (reference sequence). The CDR3 covers 16 residues.

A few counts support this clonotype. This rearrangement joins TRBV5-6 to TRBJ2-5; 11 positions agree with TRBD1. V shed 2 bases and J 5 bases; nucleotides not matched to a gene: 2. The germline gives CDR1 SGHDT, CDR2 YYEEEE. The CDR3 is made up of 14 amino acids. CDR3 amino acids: CASSFRDRGETQYF. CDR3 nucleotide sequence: TGTGCCAGCAGCTTCAGGGACAGGGGGGAGACCCAGTACTTC.

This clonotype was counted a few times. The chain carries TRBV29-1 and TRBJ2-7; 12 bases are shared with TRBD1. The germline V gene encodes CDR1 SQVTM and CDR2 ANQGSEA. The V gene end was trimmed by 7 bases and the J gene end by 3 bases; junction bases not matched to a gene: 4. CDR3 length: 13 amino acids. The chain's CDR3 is CSAGQGAGYEQYF. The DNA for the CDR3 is TGCAGCGCGGGACAGGGGGCCGGCTACGAGCAGTACTTC.

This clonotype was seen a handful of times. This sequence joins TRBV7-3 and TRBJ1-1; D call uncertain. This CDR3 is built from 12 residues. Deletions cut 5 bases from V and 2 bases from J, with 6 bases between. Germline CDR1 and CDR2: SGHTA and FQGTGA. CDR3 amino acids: CASSAFNTEAFF. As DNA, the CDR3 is TGTGCCAGCAGCGCCTTTAACACTGAAGCTTTCTTT. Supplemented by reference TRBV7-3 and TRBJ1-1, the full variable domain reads GAGVSQTPSNKVTEKGKYVELRCDPISGHTALYWYRQSLGQGPEFLIYFQGTGAADDSGLPNDRFFAVRPEGSVSTLKIQRTERGDSAVYLCASSAFNTEAFFGQGTRLTVV.

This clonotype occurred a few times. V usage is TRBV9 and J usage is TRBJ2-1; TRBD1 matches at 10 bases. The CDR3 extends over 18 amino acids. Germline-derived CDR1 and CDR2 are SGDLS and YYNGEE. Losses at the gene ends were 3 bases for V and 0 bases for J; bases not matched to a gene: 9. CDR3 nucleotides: TGTGCCAGCAGCGGGGGACAGGGGCCCTCTAGCTCCTACAATGAGCAGTTCTTC. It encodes CASSGGQGPSSSYNEQFF.

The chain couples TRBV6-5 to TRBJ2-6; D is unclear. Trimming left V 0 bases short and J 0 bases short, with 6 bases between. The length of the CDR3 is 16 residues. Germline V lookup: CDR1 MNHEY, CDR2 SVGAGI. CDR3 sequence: CASSYSILSGANVLTF. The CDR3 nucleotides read TGTGCCAGCAGTTACTCGATCCTCTCTGGGGCCAACGTCCTGACTTTC.

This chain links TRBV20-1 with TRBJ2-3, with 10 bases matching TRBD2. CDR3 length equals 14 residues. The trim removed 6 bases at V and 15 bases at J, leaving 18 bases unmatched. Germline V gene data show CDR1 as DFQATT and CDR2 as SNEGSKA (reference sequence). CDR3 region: CSAQAPSGGLLVYF. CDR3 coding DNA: TGCAGTGCCCAAGCCCCTAGCGGGGGCCTCCTGGTTTATTTT.

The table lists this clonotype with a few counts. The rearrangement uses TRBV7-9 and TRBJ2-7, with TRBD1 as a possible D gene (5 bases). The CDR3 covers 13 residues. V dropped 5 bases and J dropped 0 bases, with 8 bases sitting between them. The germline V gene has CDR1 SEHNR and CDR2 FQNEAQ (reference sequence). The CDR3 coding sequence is TGTGCCAGCAGCCCGGACAACTCCTACGAGCAGTACGTC. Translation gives CASSPDNSYEQYV.

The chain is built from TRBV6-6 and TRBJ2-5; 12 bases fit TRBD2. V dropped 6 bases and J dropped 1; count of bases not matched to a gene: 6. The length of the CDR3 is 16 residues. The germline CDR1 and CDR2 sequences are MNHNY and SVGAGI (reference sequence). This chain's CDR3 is CASRPTSGGLQETQYF. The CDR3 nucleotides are TGTGCCAGCAGGCCCACTAGCGGGGGGCTCCAAGAGACCCAGTACTTC.